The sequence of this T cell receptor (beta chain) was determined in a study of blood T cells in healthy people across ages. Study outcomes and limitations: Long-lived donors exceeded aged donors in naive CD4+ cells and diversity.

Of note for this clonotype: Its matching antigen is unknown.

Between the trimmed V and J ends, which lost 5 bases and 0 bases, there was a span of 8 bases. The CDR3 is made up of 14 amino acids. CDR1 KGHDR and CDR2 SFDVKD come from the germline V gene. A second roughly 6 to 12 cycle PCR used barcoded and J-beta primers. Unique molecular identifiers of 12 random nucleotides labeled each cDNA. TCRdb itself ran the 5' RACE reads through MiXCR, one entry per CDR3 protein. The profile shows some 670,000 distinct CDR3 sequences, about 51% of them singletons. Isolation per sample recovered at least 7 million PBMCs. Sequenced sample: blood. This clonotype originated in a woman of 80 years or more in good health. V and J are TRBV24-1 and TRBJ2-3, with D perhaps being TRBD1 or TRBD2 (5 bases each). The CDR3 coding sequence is TGTGCCACCAGTGCTGGGGGAAGCACAGATACGCAGTATTTT. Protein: CATSAGGSTDTQYF.